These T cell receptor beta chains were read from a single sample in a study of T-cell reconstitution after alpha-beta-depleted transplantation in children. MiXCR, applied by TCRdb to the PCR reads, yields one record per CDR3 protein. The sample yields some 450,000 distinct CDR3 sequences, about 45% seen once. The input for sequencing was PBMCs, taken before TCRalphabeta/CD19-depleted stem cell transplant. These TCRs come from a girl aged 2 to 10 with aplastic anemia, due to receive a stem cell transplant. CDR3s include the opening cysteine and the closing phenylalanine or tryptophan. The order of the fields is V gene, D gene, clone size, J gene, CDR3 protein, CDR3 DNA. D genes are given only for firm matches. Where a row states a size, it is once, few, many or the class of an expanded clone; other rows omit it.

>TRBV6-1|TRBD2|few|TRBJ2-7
CASSQRGSHYEQYF
TGTGCCAGCAGCCAGCGGGGTAGTCACTACGAGCAGTACTTC
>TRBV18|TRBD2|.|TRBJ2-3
CASSPLTGTSGDTDTQYF
TGTGCCAGCTCACCACTCACCGGGACTAGCGGGGACACAGATACGCAGTATTTT
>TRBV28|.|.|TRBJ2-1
CASSPGLAGGEQFF
TGTGCCAGCAGTCCCGGACTAGCAGGGGGTGAGCAGTTCTTC
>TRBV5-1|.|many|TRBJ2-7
CASSPSTAYEQYF
TGCGCCAGCAGCCCTTCGACGGCCTACGAGCAGTACTTC
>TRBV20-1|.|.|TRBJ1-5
CSALNGEGWNQPQHF
TGCAGTGCGTTAAACGGAGAGGGGTGGAATCAGCCCCAGCATTTT
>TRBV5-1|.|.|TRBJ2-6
CASSTSSGPGANVLTF
TGCGCCAGCAGCACATCCTCGGGACCTGGGGCCAACGTCCTGACTTTC
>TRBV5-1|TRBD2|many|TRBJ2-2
CASSRGTSGIANTGELFF
TGCGCCAGCAGCCGGGGGACTAGCGGCATCGCGAACACCGGGGAGCTGTTTTTT
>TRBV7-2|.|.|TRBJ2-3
CASRRAEITDTQYF
TGTGCCAGCAGGCGAGCGGAGATCACAGATACGCAGTATTTT
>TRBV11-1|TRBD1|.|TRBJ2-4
CASSNLGGQENIQYF
TGTGCCAGCAGTAACCTTGGGGGACAGGAAAACATTCAGTACTTC
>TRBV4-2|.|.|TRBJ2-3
CASSQEGSTDTQYF
TGTGCCAGCAGCCAAGAAGGCAGCACAGATACGCAGTATTTT
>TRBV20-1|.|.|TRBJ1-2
CSARGLTEPYGYTF
TGCAGTGCTAGAGGTTTGACAGAACCCTATGGCTACACCTTC
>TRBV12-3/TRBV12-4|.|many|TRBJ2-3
CASSLNYGGSDTQYF
TGTGCCAGCAGTTTAAATTATGGTGGGTCGGATACGCAGTATTTT
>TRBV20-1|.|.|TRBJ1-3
CSAGGGFSGNTIYF
TGCAGTGCAGGGGGAGGATTTAGTGGAAACACCATATATTTT
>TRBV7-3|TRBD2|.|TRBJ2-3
CASSSGGGSDTQYF
TGTGCCAGCAGCTCCGGGGGGGGTTCAGATACGCAGTATTTT
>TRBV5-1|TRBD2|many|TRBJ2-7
CASSLAGGVTYEQYF
TGCGCCAGCAGCTTGGCCGGGGGGGTGACCTACGAGCAGTACTTC
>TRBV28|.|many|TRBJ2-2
CASSQVEDQNTGELFF
TGTGCCAGCAGTCAAGTTGAGGACCAGAACACCGGGGAGCTGTTTTTT
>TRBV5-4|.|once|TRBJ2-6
CASSLSLRGNGANVLTF
TGTGCCAGCAGCTTGAGTTTAAGAGGGAACGGGGCCAACGTCCTGACTTTC
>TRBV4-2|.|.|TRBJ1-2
CASSQDFGSRGGGYTF
TGTGCCAGCAGCCAAGATTTTGGTAGCAGGGGCGGGGGCTACACCTTC
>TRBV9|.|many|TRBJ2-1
CASSVGPSDEQFF
TGTGCCAGCAGCGTAGGTCCCTCCGATGAGCAGTTCTTC
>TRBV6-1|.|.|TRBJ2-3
CASTQGSFSTDTQYF
TGTGCCAGCACTCAAGGGTCCTTTAGCACAGATACGCAGTATTTT
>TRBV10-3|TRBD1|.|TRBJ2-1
CATTGGNEQFF
TGTGCCACAACAGGGGGCAATGAGCAGTTCTTC
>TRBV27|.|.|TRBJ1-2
CASSLEGSGGYTF
TGTGCCAGCAGTTTGGAGGGCTCGGGTGGCTACACCTTC
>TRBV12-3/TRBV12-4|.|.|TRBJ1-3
CASRPSSGNTIYF
TGTGCCAGCAGGCCTTCATCGGGAAACACCATATATTTT
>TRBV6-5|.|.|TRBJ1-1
CASRITENTEAF
TGTGCCAGCAGAATAACAGAGAACACTGAAGCTTTT
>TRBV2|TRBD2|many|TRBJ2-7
CASSGTSGQSNEQYF
TGTGCCAGCAGCGGGACTAGCGGACAGAGTAACGAGCAGTACTTC
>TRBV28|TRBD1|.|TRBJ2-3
CASSSPLDRGGPDTQYF
TGTGCCAGCAGCTCCCCTCTGGACAGGGGAGGGCCAGATACGCAGTATTTT
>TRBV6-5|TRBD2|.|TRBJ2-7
CASSYPGLAGSYEQYF
TGTGCCAGCAGTTACCCGGGACTAGCGGGAAGCTACGAGCAGTACTTC
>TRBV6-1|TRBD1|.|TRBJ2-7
CASSLDRGRTYEQYF
TGTGCCAGCAGTCTAGACAGGGGGCGGACCTACGAGCAGTACTTC
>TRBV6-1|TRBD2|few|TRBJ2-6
CASRPGGGSGANVLTF
TGTGCCAGCAGGCCCGGCGGGGGCTCTGGGGCCAACGTCCTGACTTTC
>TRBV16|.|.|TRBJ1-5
CASSPSPQESNQPQHF
TGTGCCAGCAGCCCCTCCCCCCAGGAATCCAATCAGCCCCAGCATTTT
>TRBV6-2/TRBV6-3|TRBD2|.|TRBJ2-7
CASSSILRDYTYEQYF
TGTGCCAGCAGTTCCATACTCCGGGACTACACATACGAGCAGTACTTC
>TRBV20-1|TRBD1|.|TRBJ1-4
CSAYRDSKLEKLFF
TGCAGTGCTTACCGGGACAGTAAACTCGAAAAACTGTTTTTT
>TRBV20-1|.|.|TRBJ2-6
CSAIPGHALISGANVLTF
TGCAGTGCTATACCGGGACACGCTTTGATTTCTGGGGCCAACGTCCTGACTTTC
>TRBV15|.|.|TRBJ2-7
CATSGPDSIAYEQYF
TGTGCCACCAGCGGGCCCGACAGCATAGCCTACGAGCAGTACTTC
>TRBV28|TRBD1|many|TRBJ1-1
CASSFGDRMNTEAFF
TGTGCCAGCAGTTTCGGGGACAGGATGAACACTGAAGCTTTCTTT
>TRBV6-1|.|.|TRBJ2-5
CASSEGRIYGAETQYF
TGTGCCAGCAGTGAAGGGCGGATCTATGGGGCAGAGACCCAGTACTTC
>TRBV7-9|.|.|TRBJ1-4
CASSIFRVALGEKLFF
TGTGCCAGCAGCATTTTTCGGGTCGCCCTCGGGGAAAAACTGTTTTTT
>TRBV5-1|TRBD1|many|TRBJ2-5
CASSEGTGRETQYF
TGCGCCAGCAGCGAAGGGACAGGGAGAGAGACCCAGTACTTC
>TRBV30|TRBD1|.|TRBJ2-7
CAWGLKPGQGNEQYF
TGTGCCTGGGGATTAAAACCGGGACAGGGTAACGAGCAGTACTTC
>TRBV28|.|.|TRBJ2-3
CASSLQGSRDTQYF
TGTGCCAGCAGTTTACAGGGGTCCAGAGATACGCAGTATTTT
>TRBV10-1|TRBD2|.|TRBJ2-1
CASSLAGGSGEQFF
TGCGCCAGTTCACTAGCGGGAGGGAGCGGTGAGCAGTTCTTC
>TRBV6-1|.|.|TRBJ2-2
CASTLGVGAGELFF
TGTGCCAGCACTCTCGGGGTCGGGGCCGGGGAGCTGTTTTTT
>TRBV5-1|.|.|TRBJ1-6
CASSLEGAGNSPLHF
TGCGCCAGCAGCTTGGAAGGGGCGGGGAATTCACCCCTCCACTTT
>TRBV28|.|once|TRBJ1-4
CASSLHPGTYEKLFF
TGTGCCAGCAGTTTACACCCCGGGACATACGAAAAACTGTTTTTT
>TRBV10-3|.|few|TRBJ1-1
CAISRTVQGTEAFF
TGTGCCATCAGCCGGACAGTTCAGGGGACTGAAGCTTTCTTT
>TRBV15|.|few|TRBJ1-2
CATSREAGSLNYGYTF
TGTGCCACCAGCAGAGAGGCAGGGAGTCTAAACTATGGCTACACCTTC
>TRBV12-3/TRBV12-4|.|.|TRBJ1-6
CASSLAGGRYNSPLHF
TGTGCCAGCAGTTTAGCGGGGGGCCGGTATAATTCACCCCTCCACTTT
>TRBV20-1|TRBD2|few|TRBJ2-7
CSADLGTSGRSYEQYF
TGCAGTGCTGATCTGGGGACTAGCGGGCGCTCCTACGAGCAGTACTTC
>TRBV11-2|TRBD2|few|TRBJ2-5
CASSSRLAGGPRETQYF
TGTGCCAGCAGCTCCAGACTAGCGGGAGGGCCGAGGGAGACCCAGTACTTC
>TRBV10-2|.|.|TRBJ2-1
CASSLLLINEQFF
TGCGCCAGCAGTTTGCTCCTAATCAATGAGCAGTTCTTC
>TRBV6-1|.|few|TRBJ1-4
CASRDSSREKLFF
TGTGCCAGCAGGGACAGCTCCCGGGAAAAACTGTTTTTT
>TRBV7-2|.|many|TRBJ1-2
CASSSDRFYGYTF
TGTGCCAGCAGCTCGGACAGATTCTATGGCTACACCTTC
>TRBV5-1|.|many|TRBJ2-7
CASSSLGPSYEQYF
TGCGCCAGCAGCTCCTTGGGCCCCTCCTACGAGCAGTACTTC
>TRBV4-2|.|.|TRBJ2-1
CASKKGEGPWEEQFF
TGTGCCAGTAAAAAGGGGGAGGGCCCATGGGAGGAGCAGTTCTTC
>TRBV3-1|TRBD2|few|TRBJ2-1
CASSQLAGVSPNEQFF
TGTGCCAGCAGCCAACTAGCGGGAGTATCGCCCAATGAGCAGTTCTTC
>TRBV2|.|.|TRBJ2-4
CASSEGFDIQYF
TGTGCCAGCAGTGAGGGGTTTGACATTCAGTACTTC
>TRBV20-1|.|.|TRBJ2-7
CSARISGATYEQYF
TGCAGTGCTAGGATTAGCGGAGCGACCTACGAGCAGTACTTC
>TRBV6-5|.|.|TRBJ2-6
CASSYMNSGANVLTF
TGTGCCAGCAGTTACATGAATTCTGGGGCCAACGTCCTGACTTTC
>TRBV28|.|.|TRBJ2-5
CASSSRDGDPQETQYF
TGTGCCAGCAGCTCGCGGGATGGGGATCCCCAAGAGACCCAGTACTTC
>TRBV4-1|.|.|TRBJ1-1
CASSLGTGTSLNTEAFF
TGCGCCAGCAGCCTCGGGACCGGGACCTCATTGAACACTGAAGCTTTCTTT